The 21 T cell receptor beta chains presented below share a single source sample, sequenced in a study of cytomegalovirus exposure and HLA in healthy donors. The PCR contained 60 Vbeta and 13 Jbeta primers. Libraries were prepared by immunoSEQ multiplex PCR; TCRdb keeps only in-frame clonotypes and omits some of them. The data show 90,000 to 120,000 clones, approximately 73% seen once. The source material was PBMCs. Receptors originate from a man aged 25-45 years in good health and CMV-seronegative.

The rearrangement links TRBV9 to TRBJ1-6; 9 positions match TRBD1. Per germline, CDR1 SGDLS and CDR2 YYNGEE. This CDR3 has 15 amino acids. J gave up 9 bases and V 3 bases, and 7 bases lay outside the gene matches. The CDR3 nucleotides read TGTGCCAGCAGCGAACGAGGGGACAGGGCTTCACCCCTCCACTTT. The encoded protein is CASSERGDRASPLHF.

This chain connects TRBV30 to TRBJ2-7; 10 positions agree with TRBD1. V lost 0 bases and J lost 4; bases outside the gene matches: 3. The germline V gene has CDR1 GTSNPN and CDR2 SVGIG (reference sequence). This CDR3 region has 14 residues. The DNA of the CDR3 is TGTGCCTGGAGTGTAGGACAGGGGGGTTACGAGCAGTACTTC. Its protein is CAWSVGQGGYEQYF.

The J gene is TRBJ2-3, the V gene TRBV23-1, with 13 positions matching TRBD2. TRBV23-1 is labeled an ORF, and its function is uncertain. The CDR3 totals 16 residues. With 0 bases clipped from V and 3 bases from J, the junction kept 0 bases outside the gene matches. CDR3 sequence: CASSQSTSGGTDTQYF. In nucleotides, the CDR3 is TGCGCCAGCAGTCAATCGACTAGCGGGGGGACAGATACGCAGTATTTT.

The chain carries TRBV9 and TRBJ2-1; 7 nucleotides align to TRBD2. This CDR3 spans 16 amino acids. The V segment lost 1 base and the J segment 7 bases; nucleotides outside the gene matches: 11. The V gene's germline CDR1 is SGDLS and CDR2 YYNGEE. CDR3 sequence: CASSVRGGGSLNEQFF. CDR3 in DNA: TGTGCCAGCAGCGTACGGGGTGGCGGGAGCTTGAATGAGCAGTTCTTC. Together with reference TRBV9 and TRBJ2-1, the CDR3 gives the full variable domain: DSGVTQTPKHLITATGQRVTLRCSPRSGDLSVYWYQQSLDQGLQFLIQYYNGEERAKGNILERFSAQQFPDLHSELNLSSLELGDSALYFCASSVRGGGSLNEQFFGPGTRLTVL.

This clone was seen more than once but under ten times. The chain carries TRBV2 and TRBJ2-4; maybe TRBD2 (5 bases). The CDR3 is 15 amino acids. The germline V gene has CDR1 SNHLY and CDR2 FYNNEI. Trimming removed 1 base at V and 2 bases at J, with 9 bases between. The CDR3: CASSEGVGTKNIQYF. The DNA of the CDR3 is TGTGCCAGCAGTGAAGGCGTCGGGACCAAAAACATTCAGTACTTC.

The chain is built from TRBV10-2 and TRBJ2-7; maybe TRBD1 (6 bases). V was pared by 6 bases and J by 11 bases, with 14 bases between. Germline V lookup: CDR1 WSHSY, CDR2 SAAADI. The CDR3 extends over 11 amino acids. The DNA for the CDR3 is TGCGCCAGCAGCCCGGGACACCCCGAGTACTTC. Translating it yields CASSPGHPEYF.

The V call is TRBV9, the J call TRBJ2-3; TRBD1 matches at 11 bases. From germline, CDR1 is SGDLS and CDR2 YYNGEE. The trim removed 5 bases at V and 3 bases at J, leaving 11 bases unmatched. This CDR3 spans 17 amino acids. This CDR3 is CASSGSGTGGSTDTQYF. The CDR3 coding sequence is TGTGCCAGCAGTGGATCCGGGACAGGGGGAAGTACAGATACGCAGTATTTT.

The chain combines TRBV11-2 with TRBJ2-5; 8 bases are shared with TRBD2. V shed 2 bases, J shed 1 base, and the junction held 0 bases outside the gene matches. Germline V lookup: CDR1 SGHAT, CDR2 FQNNGV. The CDR3 covers 14 residues. The DNA of the CDR3 is TGTGCCAGCAGCTTAACTAGCGGCCAAGAGACCCAGTACTTC. It encodes CASSLTSGQETQYF.

The V and J genes are TRBV5-6 and TRBJ2-5, with 8 bases identical to TRBD1. The CDR3 totals 14 residues. The V segment lost 4 bases and the J segment 4 bases; nucleotides outside the gene matches: 6. In germline, CDR1 is SGHDT, CDR2 YYEEEE. CDR3 region: CASSQTTGAETQYF. CDR3 nucleotides: TGTGCCAGCAGCCAAACGACAGGGGCAGAGACCCAGTACTTC.

The V and J genes are TRBV9 and TRBJ2-1; 7 bases align to TRBD2. Germline lookup yields CDR1 SGDLS and CDR2 YYNGEE. The CDR3 has 15 residues. The junction had 5 bases not matched to a gene; V was cut back by 0 bases and J by 5 bases. DNA of the CDR3: TGTGCCAGCAGCGTAGCAGCGGGGCTAAACAATGAGCAGTTCTTC. It codes for CASSVAAGLNNEQFF.

The chain couples TRBV5-1 to TRBJ1-4, with D unclear. Germline CDR1 SGHRS, CDR2 YFSETQ. V lost 1 base and J 0 bases, leaving 4 bases between the germline ends. This CDR3 has 14 amino acids. CDR3 loop: CASSLRATNEKLFF. The CDR3 DNA reads TGCGCCAGCAGCTTGAGAGCAACTAATGAAAAACTGTTTTTT.

The chain couples TRBV18 to TRBJ2-1, with 8 nucleotides matching TRBD2. The CDR3 runs 14 residues. V gave up 2 bases and J gave up 10 bases; unmatched junction bases: 7. Looked up from germline, CDR1 is KGHSH and CDR2 is LQKENI. The CDR3 is CASSPGHGGVEQFF. In DNA form, the CDR3 reads TGTGCCAGCTCACCAGGTCACGGGGGGGTAGAGCAGTTCTTC.

In nucleotides, the CDR3 is TGTGCCAGCAGCCCCCAAAACACTGAAGCTTTCTTT. It specifies CASSPQNTEAFF. The J gene is TRBJ1-1, the V gene TRBV7-9, with unresolved D. Deletions cut 5 bases from V and 2 bases from J, with 6 bases between. The CDR3 totals 12 residues. Germline V CDR1 and CDR2: SEHNR, FQNEAQ (reference sequence).

This clone was counted a few times. This sequence joins TRBV19 and TRBJ2-7; D possibly corresponds to TRBD1 (5 bases). The CDR3 covers 16 residues. From germline, CDR1 is LNHDA and CDR2 SQIVND (reference sequence). V was shortened by 5 bases and J by 3 bases, with 20 bases between the two germline ends. The CDR3 DNA reads as TGTGCCAGTAGTGTCCATGGGGCGGCAGGAATCTACGAGCAGTACTTC. It encodes CASSVHGAAGIYEQYF.

This clone was counted only a few times. This sequence joins TRBV29-1 and TRBJ2-5; no firm D call. The CDR3 loop spans 13 amino acids. V lost 0 bases and J lost 1, with 6 bases in between. Per the germline V gene, CDR1 is SQVTM and CDR2 is ANQGSEA. The chain's CDR3 is CSVEEIVQETQYF. CDR3 nucleotide sequence: TGCAGCGTTGAAGAGATAGTCCAAGAGACCCAGTACTTC.

The chain links TRBV7-3 to TRBJ1-5; 9 bases are a match to TRBD1. Germline V lookup: CDR1 SGHTA, CDR2 FQGTGA. The CDR3 extends over 18 amino acids. V lost 3 bases, J lost 3 bases, and 12 bases stayed unmatched. The CDR3 loop is CASSLGGGTGTPNQPQHF. In nucleotides, the CDR3 is TGTGCCAGCAGCTTGGGAGGGGGGACAGGGACACCCAATCAGCCCCAGCATTTT.

The chain uses TRBV5-1 and TRBJ2-2, with a possible D match to TRBD1 (5 bases). CDR3 size: 16 residues. Germline V gives CDR1 SGHRS, CDR2 YFSETQ. Deletions cut 5 bases from V and 5 bases from J, with 19 bases between. Here the CDR3 reads CASSSVPGQGTGELFF. DNA of the CDR3: TGCGCCAGCAGTAGTGTCCCCGGCCAGGGAACCGGGGAGCTGTTTTTT.

The V and J genes are TRBV19 and TRBJ2-5, with D uncertain. V was trimmed by 3 bases and J by 2 bases, leaving 10 bases between them. The CDR3 is 14 residues long. CDR1 and CDR2 (germline): LNHDA, SQIVND (reference sequence). CDR3 residues: CASSIGSPQETQYF. In DNA form, the CDR3 reads TGTGCCAGTAGTATCGGGTCCCCACAAGAGACCCAGTACTTC.

The chain joins TRBV7-9 to TRBJ2-1; 8 bases line up with TRBD2. The V segment lost 5 bases and the J segment 8 bases; nucleotides outside the gene matches: 14. Germline loops: CDR1 SEHNR, CDR2 FQNEAQ (reference sequence). This CDR3 contains 16 residues. CDR3 coding DNA: TGTGCCAGCAGCCCAAAGGGGACGGGAGGGCGGGATGAGCAGTTCTTC. As protein: CASSPKGTGGRDEQFF.

The gene calls are TRBV30 and TRBJ2-1; TRBD1 matches at 8 bases. This CDR3 is 15 amino acids long. Germline CDR1 GTSNPN, CDR2 SVGIG (reference sequence). Trimming at V came to 3 bases and at J to 8 bases, leaving 12 bases not matched to a gene. In DNA form, the CDR3 reads TGTGCCTGGAGGACCGGAACAGGGGGGCGAGATGAGCAGTTCTTC. This gives the protein CAWRTGTGGRDEQFF.

This chain uses TRBV6-5 with TRBJ2-5; D not certain. Trimming stripped 5 bases from V and 9 bases from J, with 16 bases between. Per the germline V gene, CDR1 is MNHEY and CDR2 is SVGAGI. The CDR3 spans 13 residues. In DNA form, the CDR3 reads TGTGCCAGCAGTCGAACAAGTTCCAGGTCCCAGTACTTC. The encoded protein is CASSRTSSRSQYF.